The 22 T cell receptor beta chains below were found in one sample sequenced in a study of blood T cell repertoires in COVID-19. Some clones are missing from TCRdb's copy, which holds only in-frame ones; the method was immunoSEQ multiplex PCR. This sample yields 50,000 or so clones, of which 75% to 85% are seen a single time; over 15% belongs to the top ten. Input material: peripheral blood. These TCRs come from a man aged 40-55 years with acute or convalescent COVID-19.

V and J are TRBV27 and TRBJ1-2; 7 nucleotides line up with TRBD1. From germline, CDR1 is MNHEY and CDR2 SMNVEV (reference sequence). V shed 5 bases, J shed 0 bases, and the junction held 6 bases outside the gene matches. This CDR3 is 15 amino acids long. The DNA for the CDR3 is TGTGCCAGCAGTACCCGGGACAGAGCTAACTATGGCTACACCTTC. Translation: CASSTRDRANYGYTF.

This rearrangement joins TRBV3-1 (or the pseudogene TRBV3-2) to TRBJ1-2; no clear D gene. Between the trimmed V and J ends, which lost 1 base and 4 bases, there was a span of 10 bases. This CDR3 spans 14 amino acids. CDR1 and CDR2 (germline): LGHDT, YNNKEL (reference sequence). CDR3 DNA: TGTGCCAGCAGCCAAGCGACGGCAGGCTATGGCTACACCTTC. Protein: CASSQATAGYGYTF.

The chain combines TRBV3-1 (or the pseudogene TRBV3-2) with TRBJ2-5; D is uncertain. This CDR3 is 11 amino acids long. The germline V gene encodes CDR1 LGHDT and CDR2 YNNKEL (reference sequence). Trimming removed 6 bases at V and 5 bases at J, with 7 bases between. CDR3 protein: CASRRSETQYF. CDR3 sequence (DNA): TGTGCCAGCAGGAGAAGTGAGACCCAGTACTTC.

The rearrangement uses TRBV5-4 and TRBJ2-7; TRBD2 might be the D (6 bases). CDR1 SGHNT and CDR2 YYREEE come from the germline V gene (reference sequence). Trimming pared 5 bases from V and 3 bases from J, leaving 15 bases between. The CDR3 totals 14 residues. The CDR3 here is CASRLTRFRYEQYV. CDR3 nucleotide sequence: TGTGCCAGCAGGTTGACTAGGTTTCGCTACGAGCAGTACGTC.

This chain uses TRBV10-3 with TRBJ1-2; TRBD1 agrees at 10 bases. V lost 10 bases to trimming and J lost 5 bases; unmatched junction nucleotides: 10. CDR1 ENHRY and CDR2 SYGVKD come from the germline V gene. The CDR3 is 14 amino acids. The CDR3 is CATRGDRGNYGYTF. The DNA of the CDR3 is TGTGCCACCAGGGGGGACAGGGGCAATTATGGCTACACCTTC.

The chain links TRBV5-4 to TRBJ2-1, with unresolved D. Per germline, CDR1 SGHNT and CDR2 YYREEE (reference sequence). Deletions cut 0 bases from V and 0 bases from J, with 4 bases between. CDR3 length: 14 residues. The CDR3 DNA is TGTGCCAGCAGCTTGGGGAGCTCCTACAATGAGCAGTTCTTC. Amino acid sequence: CASSLGSSYNEQFF.

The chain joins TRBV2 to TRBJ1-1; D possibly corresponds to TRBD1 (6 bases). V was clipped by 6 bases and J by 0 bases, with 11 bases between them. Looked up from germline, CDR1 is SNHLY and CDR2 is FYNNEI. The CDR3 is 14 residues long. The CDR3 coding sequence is TGTGCCAGCAGCCCACAGGGAGTGAACACTGAAGCTTTCTTT. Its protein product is CASSPQGVNTEAFF.

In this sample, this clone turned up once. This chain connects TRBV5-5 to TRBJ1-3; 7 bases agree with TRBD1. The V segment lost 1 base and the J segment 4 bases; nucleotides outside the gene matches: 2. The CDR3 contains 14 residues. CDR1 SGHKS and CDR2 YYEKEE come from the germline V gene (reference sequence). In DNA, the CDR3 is TGTGCCAGCAGCTTGACAGGGGCCGGAAACACCATATATTTT. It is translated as CASSLTGAGNTIYF. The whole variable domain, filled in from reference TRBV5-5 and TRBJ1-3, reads DAGVTQSPTHLIKTRGQQVTLRCSPISGHKSVSWYQQVLGQGPQFIFQYYEKEERGRGNFPDRFSARQFPNYSSELNVNALLLGDSALYLCASSLTGAGNTIYFGEGSWLTVV.

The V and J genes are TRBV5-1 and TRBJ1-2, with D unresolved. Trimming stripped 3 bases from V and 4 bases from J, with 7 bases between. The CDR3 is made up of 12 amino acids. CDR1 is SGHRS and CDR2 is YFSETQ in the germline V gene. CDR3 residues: CASSSDFYGYTF. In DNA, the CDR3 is TGCGCCAGCAGCTCGGACTTCTATGGCTACACCTTC.

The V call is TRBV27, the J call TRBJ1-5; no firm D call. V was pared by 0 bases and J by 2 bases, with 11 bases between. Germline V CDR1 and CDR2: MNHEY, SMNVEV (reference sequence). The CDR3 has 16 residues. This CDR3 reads CASSLSKLAGNQPQHF. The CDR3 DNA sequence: TGTGCCAGCAGTTTATCCAAACTAGCCGGCAATCAGCCCCAGCATTTT.

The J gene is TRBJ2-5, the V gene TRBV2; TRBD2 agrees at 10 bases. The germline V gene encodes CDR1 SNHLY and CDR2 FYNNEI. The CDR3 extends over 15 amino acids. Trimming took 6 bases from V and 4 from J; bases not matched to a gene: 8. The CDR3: CASRKLAGGGETQYF. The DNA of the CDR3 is TGTGCCAGCAGGAAGTTAGCGGGGGGTGGAGAGACCCAGTACTTC.

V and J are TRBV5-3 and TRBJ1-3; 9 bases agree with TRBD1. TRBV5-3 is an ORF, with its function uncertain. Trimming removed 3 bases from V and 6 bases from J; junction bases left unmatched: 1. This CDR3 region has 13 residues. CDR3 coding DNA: TGTGCCAGAAGCTGGGACAGGGTAAACACCATATATTTT. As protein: CARSWDRVNTIYF.

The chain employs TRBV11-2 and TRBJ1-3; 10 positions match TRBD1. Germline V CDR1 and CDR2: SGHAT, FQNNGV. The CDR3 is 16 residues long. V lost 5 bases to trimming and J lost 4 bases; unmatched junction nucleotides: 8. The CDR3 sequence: CASSTLDRGPGNTIYF. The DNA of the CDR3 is TGTGCCAGCAGCACGCTCGACAGGGGGCCAGGAAACACCATATATTTT.

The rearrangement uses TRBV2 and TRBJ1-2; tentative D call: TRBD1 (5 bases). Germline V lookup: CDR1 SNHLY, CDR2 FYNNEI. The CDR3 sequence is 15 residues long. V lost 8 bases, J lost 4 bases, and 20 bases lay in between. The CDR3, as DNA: TGTGCCAGCCGCCCAACTGACAGTCGCAGCTATGGCTACACCTTC. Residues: CASRPTDSRSYGYTF.

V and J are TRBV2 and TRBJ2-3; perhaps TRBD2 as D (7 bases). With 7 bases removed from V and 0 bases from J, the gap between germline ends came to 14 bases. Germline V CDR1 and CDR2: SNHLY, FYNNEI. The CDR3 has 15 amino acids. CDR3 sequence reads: CASTTQGGSTDTQYF. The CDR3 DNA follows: TGTGCCAGCACCACACAGGGAGGGAGCACAGATACGCAGTATTTT.

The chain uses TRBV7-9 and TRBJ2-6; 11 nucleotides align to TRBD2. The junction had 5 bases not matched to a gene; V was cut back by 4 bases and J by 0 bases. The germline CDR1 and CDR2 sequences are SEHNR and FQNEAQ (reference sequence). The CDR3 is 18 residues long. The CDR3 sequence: CASSSGLAGSSGANVLTF. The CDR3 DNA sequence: TGTGCCAGCAGCTCCGGACTAGCGGGCTCCTCTGGGGCCAACGTCCTGACTTTC.

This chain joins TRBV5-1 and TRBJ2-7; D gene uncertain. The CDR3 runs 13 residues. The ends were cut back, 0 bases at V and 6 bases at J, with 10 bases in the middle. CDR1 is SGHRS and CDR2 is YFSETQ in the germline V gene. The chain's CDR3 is CASSLAGRSEQYF. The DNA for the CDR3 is TGCGCCAGCAGCTTGGCCGGCAGGTCCGAGCAGTACTTC.

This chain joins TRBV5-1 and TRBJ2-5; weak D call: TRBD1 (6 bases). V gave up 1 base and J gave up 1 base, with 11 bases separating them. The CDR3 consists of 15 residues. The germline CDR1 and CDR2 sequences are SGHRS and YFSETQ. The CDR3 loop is CASSLQGSLQETQYF. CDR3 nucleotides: TGCGCCAGCAGCTTGCAGGGGTCCCTCCAAGAGACCCAGTACTTC. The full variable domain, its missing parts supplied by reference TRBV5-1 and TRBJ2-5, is KAGVTQTPRYLIKTRGQQVTLSCSPISGHRSVSWYQQTPGQGLQFLFEYFSETQRNKGNFPGRFSGRQFSNSRSEMNVSTLELGDSALYLCASSLQGSLQETQYFGPGTRLLVL.

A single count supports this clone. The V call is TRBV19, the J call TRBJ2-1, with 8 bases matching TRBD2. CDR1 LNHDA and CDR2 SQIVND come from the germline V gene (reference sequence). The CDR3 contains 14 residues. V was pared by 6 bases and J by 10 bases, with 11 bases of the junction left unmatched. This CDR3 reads CASRPGLGHGEQFF. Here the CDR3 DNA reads TGTGCCAGTAGGCCGGGACTAGGACATGGCGAGCAGTTCTTC.

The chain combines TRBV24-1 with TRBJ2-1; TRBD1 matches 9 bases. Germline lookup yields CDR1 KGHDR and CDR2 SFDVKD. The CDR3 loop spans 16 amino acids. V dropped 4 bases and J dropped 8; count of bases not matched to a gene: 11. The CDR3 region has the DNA TGTGCCACCAGTGACCTGGCCGGACAGGGGCGGGATGAGCAGTTCTTC. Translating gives CATSDLAGQGRDEQFF.

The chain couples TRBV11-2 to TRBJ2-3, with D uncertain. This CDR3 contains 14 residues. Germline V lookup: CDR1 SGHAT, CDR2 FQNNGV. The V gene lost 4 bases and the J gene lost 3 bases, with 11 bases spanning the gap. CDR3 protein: CASSSRIGTDTQYF. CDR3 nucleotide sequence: TGTGCCAGCAGCTCGCGTATTGGTACAGATACGCAGTATTTT.

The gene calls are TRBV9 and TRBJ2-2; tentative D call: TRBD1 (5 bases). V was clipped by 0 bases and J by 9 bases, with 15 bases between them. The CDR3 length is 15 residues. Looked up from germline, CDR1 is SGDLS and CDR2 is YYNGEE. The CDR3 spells CASSVGQSSFWELFF. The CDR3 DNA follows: TGTGCCAGCAGCGTAGGACAGTCCTCTTTTTGGGAGCTGTTTTTT. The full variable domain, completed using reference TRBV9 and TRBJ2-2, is DSGVTQTPKHLITATGQRVTLRCSPRSGDLSVYWYQQSLDQGLQFLIQYYNGEERAKGNILERFSAQQFPDLHSELNLSSLELGDSALYFCASSVGQSSFWELFFGEGSRLTVL.